The entry below gives a single T cell receptor beta chain sequence along with its context. The entry originates in a study of blood T cell repertoires in COVID-19. Study information: The study drew acute and convalescent COVID-19 samples from the United States, Italy and Spain.

Germline V gene lookup returns CDR1 SGHNT and CDR2 YYREEE (reference sequence). CDR3 length: 14 amino acids. Trimming took 4 bases from V and 3 from J; bases not matched to a gene: 1. As processed by the authors: Using reference gene primer amplification, nucleated cell counts were estimated. This table comes from immunoSEQ multiplex PCR, and its TCRdb copy is limited to in-frame clones, with some not included. V and J calls and clone size are copied from that table; D and trimming were computed from the DNA. The repertoire holds some 65,000 clones, 90% seen once, with less than 0.6% in the top ten. The specimen sequenced was peripheral blood. The receptor's source is a man aged 50-59 years with COVID-19, enrolled during active disease. The chain combines TRBV5-4 with TRBJ2-3; 11 bases are a match to TRBD2. The CDR3 region is CASSTSGGTDTQYF. CDR3 DNA sequence: TGTGCCAGCAGCACTAGCGGGGGAACAGATACGCAGTATTTT.